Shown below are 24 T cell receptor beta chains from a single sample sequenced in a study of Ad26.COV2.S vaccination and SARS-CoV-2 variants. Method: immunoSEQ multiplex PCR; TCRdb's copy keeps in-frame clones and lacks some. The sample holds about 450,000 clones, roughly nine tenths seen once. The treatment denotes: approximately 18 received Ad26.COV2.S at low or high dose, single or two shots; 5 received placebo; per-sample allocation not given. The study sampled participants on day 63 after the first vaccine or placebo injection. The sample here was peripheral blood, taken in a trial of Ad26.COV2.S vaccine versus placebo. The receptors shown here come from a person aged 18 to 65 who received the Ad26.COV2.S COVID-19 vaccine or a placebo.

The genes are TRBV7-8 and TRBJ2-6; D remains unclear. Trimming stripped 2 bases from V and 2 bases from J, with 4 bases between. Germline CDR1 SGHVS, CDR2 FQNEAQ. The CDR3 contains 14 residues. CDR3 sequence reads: CASSLNPGANVLTF. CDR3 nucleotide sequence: TGTGCCAGCAGCTTAAACCCTGGGGCCAACGTCCTGACTTTC.

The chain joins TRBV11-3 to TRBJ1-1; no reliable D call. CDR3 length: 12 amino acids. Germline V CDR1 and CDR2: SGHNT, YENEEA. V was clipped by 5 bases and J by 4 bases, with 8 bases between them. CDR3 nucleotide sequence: TGTGCCAGCAGCCGCGATGGCACTGAAGCTTTCTTT. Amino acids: CASSRDGTEAFF.

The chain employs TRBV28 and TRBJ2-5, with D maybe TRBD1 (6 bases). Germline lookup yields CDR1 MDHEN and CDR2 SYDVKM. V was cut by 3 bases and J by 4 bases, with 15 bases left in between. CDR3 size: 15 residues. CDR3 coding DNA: TGTGCCAGCAGTTTTCTCGGGGTACAGGGAGAGACCCAGTACTTC. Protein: CASSFLGVQGETQYF.

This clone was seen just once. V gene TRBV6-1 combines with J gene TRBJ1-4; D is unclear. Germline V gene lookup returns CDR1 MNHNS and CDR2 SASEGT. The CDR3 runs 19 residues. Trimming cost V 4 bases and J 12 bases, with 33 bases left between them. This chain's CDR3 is CASSVHTPQDFTSYGELFF. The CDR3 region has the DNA TGTGCCAGCAGTGTCCACACTCCGCAAGATTTTACCTCCTATGGAGAACTGTTTTTT.

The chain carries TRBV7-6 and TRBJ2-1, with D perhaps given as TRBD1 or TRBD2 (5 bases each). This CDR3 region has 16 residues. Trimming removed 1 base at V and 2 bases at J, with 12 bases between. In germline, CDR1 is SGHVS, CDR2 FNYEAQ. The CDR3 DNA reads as TGTGCCAGCAGCTTAGGGGCCGGGACGACCTACAATGAGCAGTTCTTC. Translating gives CASSLGAGTTYNEQFF.

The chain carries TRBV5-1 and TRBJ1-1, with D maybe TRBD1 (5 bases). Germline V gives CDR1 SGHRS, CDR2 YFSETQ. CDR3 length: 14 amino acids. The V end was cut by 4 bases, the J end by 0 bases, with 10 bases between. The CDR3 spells CASSPGTVNTEAFF. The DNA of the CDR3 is TGCGCCAGCAGCCCAGGGACGGTGAACACTGAAGCTTTCTTT.

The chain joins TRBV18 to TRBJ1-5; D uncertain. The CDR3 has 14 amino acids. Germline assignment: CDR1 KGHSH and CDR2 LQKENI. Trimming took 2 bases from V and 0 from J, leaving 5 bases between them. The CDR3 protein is CASSPSSSNQPQHF. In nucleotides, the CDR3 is TGTGCCAGCTCACCAAGCAGTAGCAATCAGCCCCAGCATTTT.

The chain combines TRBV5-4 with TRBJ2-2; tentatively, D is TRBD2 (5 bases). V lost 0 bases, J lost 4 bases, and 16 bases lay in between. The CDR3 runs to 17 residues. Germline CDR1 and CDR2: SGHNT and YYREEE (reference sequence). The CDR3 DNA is TGTGCCAGCAGCTTGGATAGGAGAACCAGCGGCACCGGGGAGCTGTTTTTT. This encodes CASSLDRRTSGTGELFF.

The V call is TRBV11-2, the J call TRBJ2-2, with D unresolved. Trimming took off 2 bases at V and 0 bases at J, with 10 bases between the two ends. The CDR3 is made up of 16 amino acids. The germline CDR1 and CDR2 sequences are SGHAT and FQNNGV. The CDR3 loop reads CASSLLAISNTGELFF. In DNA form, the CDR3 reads TGTGCCAGCAGCTTATTGGCGATATCGAACACCGGGGAGCTGTTTTTT.

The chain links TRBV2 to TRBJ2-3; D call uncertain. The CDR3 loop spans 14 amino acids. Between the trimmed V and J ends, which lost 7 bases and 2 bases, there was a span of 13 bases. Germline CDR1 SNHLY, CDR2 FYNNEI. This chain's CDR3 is CASKGRKPTDTQYF. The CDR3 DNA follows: TGTGCCAGCAAGGGCAGGAAGCCCACAGATACGCAGTATTTT.

The CDR3 bases are TGTGCCAGCAGCTATAGTGGGGGCTCTGGAAACACCATATATTTT. This encodes CASSYSGGSGNTIYF. The chain links TRBV7-8 to TRBJ1-3; possible D gene TRBD1, 5 bases. The CDR3 runs to 15 residues. The V end lost 4 bases, the J end lost 0 bases, and 10 bases lay between the germline ends. CDR1 and CDR2 (germline): SGHVS, FQNEAQ.

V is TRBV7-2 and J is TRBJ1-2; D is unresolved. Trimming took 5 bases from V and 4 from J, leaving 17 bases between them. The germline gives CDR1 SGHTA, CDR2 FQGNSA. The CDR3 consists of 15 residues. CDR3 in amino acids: CASSPAGDGVYGYTF. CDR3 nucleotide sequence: TGTGCCAGCAGCCCAGCTGGGGATGGAGTCTATGGCTACACCTTC.

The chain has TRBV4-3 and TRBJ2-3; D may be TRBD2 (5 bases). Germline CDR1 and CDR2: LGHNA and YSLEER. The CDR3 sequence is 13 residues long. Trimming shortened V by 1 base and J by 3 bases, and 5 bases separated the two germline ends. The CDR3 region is CASSQGETDTQYF. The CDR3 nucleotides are TGCGCCAGCAGCCAAGGGGAGACAGATACGCAGTATTTT.

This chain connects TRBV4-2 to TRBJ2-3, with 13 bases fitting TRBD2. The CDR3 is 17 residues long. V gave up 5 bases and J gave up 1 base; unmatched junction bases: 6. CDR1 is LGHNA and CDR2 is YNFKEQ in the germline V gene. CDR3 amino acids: CASSSRLAGGRTDTQYF. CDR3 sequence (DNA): TGTGCCAGCAGCTCCCGACTAGCGGGGGGCCGCACAGATACGCAGTATTTT.

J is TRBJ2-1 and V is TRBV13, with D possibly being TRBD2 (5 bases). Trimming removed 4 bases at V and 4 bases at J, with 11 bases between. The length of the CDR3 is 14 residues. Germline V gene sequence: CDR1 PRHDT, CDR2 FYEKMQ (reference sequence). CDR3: CASSSDLIYNEQFF. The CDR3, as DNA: TGTGCCAGCAGCTCGGACTTGATTTACAATGAGCAGTTCTTC.

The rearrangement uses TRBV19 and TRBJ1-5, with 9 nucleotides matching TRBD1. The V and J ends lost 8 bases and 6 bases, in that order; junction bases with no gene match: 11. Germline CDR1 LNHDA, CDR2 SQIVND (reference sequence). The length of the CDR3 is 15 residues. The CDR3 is CASGPGTGSFQPQHF. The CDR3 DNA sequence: TGTGCCAGTGGCCCCGGGACAGGGTCGTTTCAGCCCCAGCATTTT.

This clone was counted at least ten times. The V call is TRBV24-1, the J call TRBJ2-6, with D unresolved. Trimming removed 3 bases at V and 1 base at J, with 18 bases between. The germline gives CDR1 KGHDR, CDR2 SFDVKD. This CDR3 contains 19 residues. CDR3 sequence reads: CATSDPKEIWGSGANVLTF. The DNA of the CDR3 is TGTGCCACCAGTGATCCGAAAGAAATCTGGGGATCTGGGGCCAACGTCCTGACTTTC.

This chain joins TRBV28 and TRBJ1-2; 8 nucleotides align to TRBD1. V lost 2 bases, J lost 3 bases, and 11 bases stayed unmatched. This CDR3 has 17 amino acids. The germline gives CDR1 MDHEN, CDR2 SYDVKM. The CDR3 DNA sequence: TGTGCCAGCAGTTTAGGAGGACAGGGAGGTACTGACTATGGCTACACCTTC. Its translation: CASSLGGQGGTDYGYTF.

For the CDR3, the DNA is TGTGCCAGCAGCCAAGAGGAAAGCGGGGGGGCCAATGAGCAGTTCTTC. It specifies CASSQEESGGANEQFF. This sequence joins TRBV4-2 and TRBJ2-1, with 10 bases matching TRBD2. Trimming at V came to 0 bases and at J to 6 bases, leaving 5 bases not matched to a gene. Looked up from germline, CDR1 is LGHNA and CDR2 is YNFKEQ. The CDR3 is 16 amino acids.

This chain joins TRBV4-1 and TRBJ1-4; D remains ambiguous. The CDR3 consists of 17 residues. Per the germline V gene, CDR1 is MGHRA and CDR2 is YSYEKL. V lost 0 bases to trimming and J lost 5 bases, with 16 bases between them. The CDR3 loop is CASSQDVTRAENEKLFF. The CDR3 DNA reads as TGCGCCAGCAGCCAAGATGTGACCCGGGCCGAGAATGAAAAACTGTTTTTT.

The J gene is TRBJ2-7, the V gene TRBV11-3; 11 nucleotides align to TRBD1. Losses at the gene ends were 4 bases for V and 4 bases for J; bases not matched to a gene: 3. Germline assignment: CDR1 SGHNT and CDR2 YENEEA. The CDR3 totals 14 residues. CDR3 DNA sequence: TGTGCCAGCAGCTCGGGACAGGGGGTTTACGAGCAGTACGTC. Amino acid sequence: CASSSGQGVYEQYV.

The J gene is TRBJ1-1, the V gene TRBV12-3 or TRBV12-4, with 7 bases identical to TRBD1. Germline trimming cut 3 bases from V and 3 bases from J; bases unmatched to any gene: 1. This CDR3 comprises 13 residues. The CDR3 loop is CASSFGTDTEAFF. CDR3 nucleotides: TGTGCCAGCAGTTTCGGGACAGACACTGAAGCTTTCTTT.

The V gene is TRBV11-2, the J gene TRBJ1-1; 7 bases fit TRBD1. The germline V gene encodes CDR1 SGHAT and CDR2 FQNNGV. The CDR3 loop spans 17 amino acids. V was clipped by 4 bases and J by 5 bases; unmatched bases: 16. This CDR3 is CASSSGSYDRVGTEAFF. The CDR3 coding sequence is TGTGCCAGCAGCTCGGGGAGCTACGACAGGGTTGGAACTGAAGCTTTCTTT. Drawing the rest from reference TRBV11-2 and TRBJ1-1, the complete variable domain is EAGVAQSPRYKIIEKRQSVAFWCNPISGHATLYWYQQILGQGPKLLIQFQNNGVVDDSQLPKDRFSAERLKGVDSTLKIQPAKLEDSAVYLCASSSGSYDRVGTEAFFGQGTRLTVV.

DNA of the CDR3: TGTGCCAGCAGCCCGGACGGATACTATGGCTACACCTTC. This sequence encodes CASSPDGYYGYTF. This chain joins TRBV12-3 or TRBV12-4 and TRBJ1-2, with D hard to call. The CDR3 extends over 13 amino acids. V dropped 6 bases and J dropped 3 bases, with 11 bases sitting between them.